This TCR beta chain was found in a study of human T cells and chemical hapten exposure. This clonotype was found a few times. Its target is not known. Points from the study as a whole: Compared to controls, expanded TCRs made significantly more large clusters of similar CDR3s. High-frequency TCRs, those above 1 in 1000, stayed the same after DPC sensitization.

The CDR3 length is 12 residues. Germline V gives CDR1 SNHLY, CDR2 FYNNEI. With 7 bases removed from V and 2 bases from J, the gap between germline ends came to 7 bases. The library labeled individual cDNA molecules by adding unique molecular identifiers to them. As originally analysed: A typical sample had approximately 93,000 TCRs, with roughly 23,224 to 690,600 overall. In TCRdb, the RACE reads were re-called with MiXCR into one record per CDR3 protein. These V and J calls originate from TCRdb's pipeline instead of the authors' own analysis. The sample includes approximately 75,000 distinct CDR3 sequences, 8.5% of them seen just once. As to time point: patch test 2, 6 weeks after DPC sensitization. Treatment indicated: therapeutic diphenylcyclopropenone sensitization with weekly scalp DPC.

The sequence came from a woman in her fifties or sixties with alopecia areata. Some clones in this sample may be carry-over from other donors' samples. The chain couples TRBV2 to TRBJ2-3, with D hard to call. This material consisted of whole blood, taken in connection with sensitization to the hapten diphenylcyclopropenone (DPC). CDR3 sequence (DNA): TGTGCCAGCAAGGCGCACACAGATACGCAGTATTTT. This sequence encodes CASKAHTDTQYF.